This is a list of T cell receptor beta chains from one sample in a study of Ad26.COV2.S vaccination and SARS-CoV-2 variants. Method: immunoSEQ multiplex PCR; TCRdb's copy keeps in-frame clones and lacks some. This sample has 450,000 to 550,000 clones, with 70% to 90% found just once. Sample: peripheral blood, taken in a trial of Ad26.COV2.S vaccine versus placebo. These receptors were obtained from a person aged 18-65 years who received the Ad26.COV2.S COVID-19 vaccine or a placebo. Each CDR3 is given with its conserved first and last residue. D genes are given only for firm matches. Expanded clones get a size class; other rows say once, few or many, or leave the size out.

clone_size: .
v_call: TRBV5-6
d_call: .
j_call: TRBJ1-2
cdr3_aa: CASSRDRVNYGYTF
cdr3_nt: TGTGCCAGCAGCCGGGACCGCGTGAACTATGGCTACACCTTC

clone_size: .
v_call: TRBV6-5
d_call: .
j_call: TRBJ2-1
cdr3_aa: CASEGLPRSEQFF
cdr3_nt: TGTGCCAGCGAGGGACTCCCCAGGAGTGAGCAGTTCTTC

clone_size: .
v_call: TRBV21-1
d_call: .
j_call: TRBJ2-1
cdr3_aa: CASSNPGGVTLNNEQFF
cdr3_nt: TGTGCCAGCAGCAACCCGGGTGGTGTGACGTTGAACAATGAGCAGTTCTTC

clone_size: .
v_call: TRBV7-9
d_call: TRBD1
j_call: TRBJ1-3
cdr3_aa: CGQMGQDSGNTIYF
cdr3_nt: TGTGGACAAATGGGACAGGACTCTGGAAACACCATATATTTT

clone_size: once
v_call: TRBV5-1
d_call: .
j_call: TRBJ1-2
cdr3_aa: CASSDTGSNYGYTF
cdr3_nt: TGCGCCAGCAGCGATACAGGGAGCAACTATGGCTACACCTTC

clone_size: .
v_call: TRBV7-3
d_call: .
j_call: TRBJ2-1
cdr3_aa: CASSPTGGLTYNEQFF
cdr3_nt: TGTGCCAGCAGCCCCACCGGGGGTCTGACCTACAATGAGCAGTTCTTC

clone_size: .
v_call: TRBV28
d_call: .
j_call: TRBJ2-7
cdr3_aa: CASSRLETYEQYF
cdr3_nt: TGTGCCAGCAGTCGACTAGAGACCTACGAGCAGTACTTC

clone_size: .
v_call: TRBV7-8
d_call: .
j_call: TRBJ2-5
cdr3_aa: CASSFRDQYRETQYF
cdr3_nt: TGTGCCAGCAGCTTTCGGGACCAGTACCGGGAGACCCAGTACTTC

clone_size: .
v_call: TRBV18
d_call: TRBD1
j_call: TRBJ1-1
cdr3_aa: CASSSPPTGVTEAFF
cdr3_nt: TGTGCCAGCTCATCACCGCCCACAGGGGTCACTGAAGCTTTCTTT

clone_size: .
v_call: TRBV2
d_call: .
j_call: TRBJ1-2
cdr3_aa: CASSEVTGIYGYTF
cdr3_nt: TGTGCCAGCAGTGAAGTCACAGGGATCTATGGCTACACCTTC

clone_size: .
v_call: TRBV3-1/TRBV3-2
d_call: TRBD2
j_call: TRBJ2-1
cdr3_aa: CASSRQREGFEQFF
cdr3_nt: TGTGCCAGCAGCCGTCAGCGGGAGGGCTTTGAGCAGTTCTTC

clone_size: few
v_call: TRBV25-1
d_call: TRBD1
j_call: TRBJ1-6
cdr3_aa: CASSGNRGNSVIRPLHF
cdr3_nt: TGTGCCAGCAGTGGAAACAGGGGCAATTCCGTAATTAGACCCCTCCACTTT

clone_size: .
v_call: TRBV12-5
d_call: .
j_call: TRBJ1-2
cdr3_aa: CASGLMGDGYTF
cdr3_nt: TGTGCTAGTGGTTTGATGGGGGATGGCTACACCTTC

clone_size: .
v_call: TRBV9
d_call: .
j_call: TRBJ2-3
cdr3_aa: CASSVRGVSTDTQYF
cdr3_nt: TGTGCCAGCAGCGTACGCGGGGTAAGCACAGATACGCAGTATTTT

clone_size: .
v_call: TRBV27
d_call: .
j_call: TRBJ1-1
cdr3_aa: CASSLFGGANTEAFF
cdr3_nt: TGTGCCAGCAGTTTATTCGGGGGAGCAAACACTGAAGCTTTCTTT

clone_size: .
v_call: TRBV27
d_call: TRBD2
j_call: TRBJ2-7
cdr3_aa: CASSSRLAASSYEQYF
cdr3_nt: TGTGCCAGCAGTTCGAGACTAGCGGCGAGCTCCTACGAGCAGTACTTC

clone_size: .
v_call: TRBV14
d_call: .
j_call: TRBJ2-7
cdr3_aa: CASSGQLYEQYF
cdr3_nt: TGTGCCAGCAGCGGACAGCTCTACGAGCAGTACTTC